Listed here are 21 T cell receptor beta chains from one sample, sequenced in a study of blood T cell repertoires in COVID-19. TCRdb keeps only in-frame clones here, not all; method: immunoSEQ multiplex PCR. This repertoire shows some 390,000 clones, around 87% found once; its top ten account for 3%. The sample was peripheral blood. These receptors were taken from a human donor in a cohort sampled during active COVID-19.

The rearrangement joins TRBV9 to TRBJ2-5; no firm D call. The CDR3 totals 13 residues. Trimming cost V 0 bases and J 5 bases, with 8 bases left between them. Looked up from germline, CDR1 is SGDLS and CDR2 is YYNGEE. Here the CDR3 DNA reads TGTGCCAGCAGCGTAGCTACACAGGAGACCCAGTACTTC. Residues: CASSVATQETQYF.

This clone occurred a few times. This rearrangement joins TRBV11-3 to TRBJ1-1; 9 bases line up with TRBD1. From germline, CDR1 is SGHNT and CDR2 YENEEA. The CDR3 extends over 15 amino acids. J was trimmed by 6 bases and V by 6 bases; bases with no gene match: 11. The CDR3 reads CASSPDGDRDAEAFF. The CDR3 nucleotides are TGTGCCAGCAGTCCAGATGGGGACAGGGACGCTGAAGCTTTCTTT.

The chain recombines TRBV5-1 with TRBJ2-3; 8 positions match TRBD2. The CDR3 contains 16 residues. The V segment lost 4 bases and the J segment 7 bases; nucleotides outside the gene matches: 14. In germline, CDR1 is SGHRS, CDR2 YFSETQ. The CDR3 DNA follows: TGCGCCAGCAGCCCCGTCGGGGGCGGGGGGACTTATACGCAGTATTTT. Translating gives CASSPVGGGGTYTQYF.

The chain couples TRBV3-1 (or the pseudogene TRBV3-2) to TRBJ2-1; 10 nucleotides match TRBD2. The germline V gene has CDR1 LGHDT and CDR2 YNNKEL (reference sequence). The CDR3 is 17 amino acids. Unmatched junction bases numbered 7, after V lost 1 base and J lost 4 bases. Here the CDR3 reads CASSQVRLAGDYNEQFF. The CDR3 DNA follows: TGTGCCAGCAGCCAAGTTAGGCTAGCGGGAGATTACAATGAGCAGTTCTTC.

The rearrangement links TRBV2 to TRBJ1-2, with 8 bases fitting TRBD1. The CDR3 totals 12 residues. Germline CDR1 and CDR2: SNHLY and FYNNEI. V lost 6 bases to trimming and J lost 9 bases; unmatched junction nucleotides: 6. The CDR3 reads CASRLGQGRYTF. In nucleotides, the CDR3 is TGTGCCAGCAGGCTCGGACAGGGCCGCTACACCTTC.

J is TRBJ1-6 and V is TRBV5-1, with TRBD1 matching over 9 bases. V lost 1 base, J lost 10 bases, and 6 bases stayed unmatched. Germline assignment: CDR1 SGHRS and CDR2 YFSETQ. This CDR3 has 15 residues. The CDR3 coding sequence is TGCGCCAGCAGCTTGTCGGGACAGGGTCGATCACCCCTCCACTTT. Protein product: CASSLSGQGRSPLHF. Full variable domain (rest looked up from reference TRBV5-1 and TRBJ1-6): KAGVTQTPRYLIKTRGQQVTLSCSPISGHRSVSWYQQTPGQGLQFLFEYFSETQRNKGNFPGRFSGRQFSNSRSEMNVSTLELGDSALYLCASSLSGQGRSPLHFGNGTRLTVT.

This clone was detected a few times. This chain links TRBV27 with TRBJ1-6; 8 bases map to TRBD1. J lost 5 bases, V lost 3 bases, and 3 bases had no gene match. The CDR3 contains 15 residues. CDR1 is MNHEY and CDR2 is SMNVEV in the germline V gene (reference sequence). CDR3: CASSFLTGDNSPLHF. CDR3 nucleotide sequence: TGTGCCAGCAGTTTCCTGACAGGGGATAATTCACCCCTCCACTTT.

The chain combines TRBV14 with TRBJ2-2; 7 bases align to TRBD2. In germline, CDR1 is SGHDN, CDR2 FVKESK. This CDR3 is built from 14 residues. Losses at the gene ends were 1 base for V and 6 bases for J; bases not matched to a gene: 2. DNA for the CDR3: TGTGCCAGCAGCCAAGGTCTAGCGGCCGGGGAGCTGTTTTTT. Residues: CASSQGLAAGELFF.

Details on this clone: One end of the junction is discordant with germline, which a read error may explain. The genes are TRBV6-5 and TRBJ1-2; D is possibly TRBD1 (6 bases). CDR3 length equals 13 residues. Per the germline V gene, CDR1 is MNHEY and CDR2 is SVGAGI. The CDR3 reads CTSSTDRFYGYTF. DNA for the CDR3: TGTACCAGCAGTACTGACAGGTTCTATGGCTACACCTTC.

The genes are TRBV18 and TRBJ1-2, with a possible D match to TRBD1 (5 bases). CDR3 length: 15 residues. CDR1 is KGHSH, CDR2 LQKENI, per germline. V lost 3 bases, J lost 0 bases, and 11 bases lay in between. CDR3 amino acids: CASSPAGFTNYGYTF. The CDR3 DNA reads TGTGCCAGCTCACCGGCAGGGTTTACTAACTATGGCTACACCTTC.

The V gene is TRBV19, the J gene TRBJ2-5, with a tentative D call TRBD2 (6 bases). The germline V and J ends were trimmed by 5 bases and 5 bases, with 18 bases remaining between them. Germline V gene lookup returns CDR1 LNHDA and CDR2 SQIVND (reference sequence). The CDR3 is 15 residues long. DNA for the CDR3: TGTGCCAGTAGTCCGGCGAGCGGAGGGTACGAGACCCAGTACTTC. Amino acids: CASSPASGGYETQYF. The full variable domain, in which reference TRBV19 and TRBJ2-5 provide the parts outside the CDR3, is DGGITQSPKYLFRKEGQNVTLSCEQNLNHDAMYWYRQDPGQGLRLIYYSQIVNDFQKGDIAEGYSVSREKKESFPLTVTSAQKNPTAFYLCASSPASGGYETQYFGPGTRLLVL.

This clone was seen a handful of times. For the CDR3, the DNA is TGCGCCAGCAGCCCCGGGGCAGGGGTCCCTCTACCCCAGCATTTT. Translated, it gives CASSPGAGVPLPQHF. The J gene is TRBJ1-5, the V gene TRBV10-2; weak D call: TRBD1 (6 bases). The CDR3 extends over 15 amino acids. V gave up 6 bases and J gave up 10 bases, with 22 bases separating them. Germline CDR1 and CDR2: WSHSY and SAAADI.

This chain links TRBV7-9 with TRBJ1-4, with no clear D. Per the germline V gene, CDR1 is SEHNR and CDR2 is FQNEAQ (reference sequence). The V gene lost 5 bases and the J gene lost 6 bases, with 13 bases spanning the gap. The CDR3 length is 14 residues. CDR3 DNA: TGTGCCAGCAGCCCCGAAGAGGTCGATGAAAAACTGTTTTTT. Its protein product is CASSPEEVDEKLFF.

The chain uses TRBV12-2 and TRBJ1-6; the table's D gene call, TRBD1, was not cross checked with the DNA. TRBV12-2 is termed a pseudogene. The CDR3 is made up of 17 amino acids. The CDR3 bases are TGTGCAAGTCGCATACCAGGGCTGAGCTCCTATAATTCACCCCTCCACTTT. It codes for CASRIPGLSSYNSPLHF.

The rearrangement uses TRBV5-4 and TRBJ2-7, with TRBD1 identical over 8 bases. From germline, CDR1 is SGHNT and CDR2 YYREEE (reference sequence). The CDR3 covers 15 residues. V gave up 3 bases and J gave up 7 bases; unmatched junction bases: 12. Here the CDR3 DNA reads TGTGCCAGCAGCTCGGTAAAACAGGGGGTCCGGGAGCAGTACTTC. It encodes CASSSVKQGVREQYF.

This chain connects TRBV4-1 to TRBJ2-3; 7 bases fit TRBD1. Germline loops: CDR1 MGHRA, CDR2 YSYEKL. The junction had 2 bases not matched to a gene; V was cut back by 2 bases and J by 0 bases. The CDR3 has 15 residues. CDR3 nucleotides: TGCGCCAGCAGCCAACAGGGGGATAGCACAGATACGCAGTATTTT. This sequence encodes CASSQQGDSTDTQYF.

The CDR3 DNA reads as TGTGCCAGCAGCGCCACCCTGACAGGGGGCGACTATGGCTACACCTTC. Amino acid sequence: CASSATLTGGDYGYTF. The chain combines TRBV9 with TRBJ1-2, with 10 bases lining up with TRBD1. Trimming at V came to 3 bases and at J to 3 bases, leaving 8 bases not matched to a gene. CDR1 and CDR2 (germline): SGDLS, YYNGEE. The CDR3 runs 16 residues. The full variable domain, its missing parts supplied by reference TRBV9 and TRBJ1-2, is DSGVTQTPKHLITATGQRVTLRCSPRSGDLSVYWYQQSLDQGLQFLIQYYNGEERAKGNILERFSAQQFPDLHSELNLSSLELGDSALYFCASSATLTGGDYGYTFGSGTRLTVV.

The chain uses TRBV30 and TRBJ2-3, with 7 bases aligning to TRBD1. Germline V gene data show CDR1 as GTSNPN and CDR2 as SVGIG (reference sequence). The V segment lost 4 bases and the J segment 3 bases; nucleotides outside the gene matches: 10. The CDR3 totals 15 residues. Here the CDR3 reads CAWTPWDRRTDTQYF. The DNA for the CDR3 is TGTGCCTGGACTCCCTGGGACAGACGGACAGATACGCAGTATTTT.

The V call is TRBV7-8, the J call TRBJ2-7; 8 nucleotides align to TRBD2. The V and J ends lost 1 base and 4 bases, in that order; junction bases with no gene match: 6. The CDR3 contains 15 residues. Per germline, CDR1 SGHVS and CDR2 FQNEAQ. The CDR3 protein is CASSLVVSGTYEQYF. DNA for the CDR3: TGTGCCAGCAGCTTAGTAGTTAGCGGGACTTACGAGCAGTACTTC.

The sample holds a few counts of this clone. The chain combines TRBV6-4 with TRBJ1-6; maybe TRBD1 (6 bases). This CDR3 is 15 amino acids long. The V and J ends lost 7 bases and 0 bases respectively, with 10 bases between them. Germline CDR1 is MRHNA and CDR2 is SNTAGT. CDR3 sequence reads: CASNLTGSYNSPLHF. The DNA for the CDR3 is TGTGCCAGCAACCTGACAGGCTCCTATAATTCACCCCTCCACTTT.

The chain carries TRBV4-1 and TRBJ2-5; 10 bases match TRBD2. The CDR3 has 16 residues. Germline CDR1 reads MGHRA; CDR2 reads YSYEKL. V lost 4 bases and J lost 5; bases outside the gene matches: 10. CDR3 in DNA: TGCGCCAGCAGCCGCAGTAGCGGGAGGTCGTCGGAGACCCAGTACTTC. Residues: CASSRSSGRSSETQYF.